The entry that follows covers one T cell receptor beta chain sequence. What it binds is not known. This entry comes from a study of T cell responses to AZD1222 COVID-19 vaccine. In the study overall: Analyses pooled second doses at about 4 or about 12 weeks.

The protocol was immunoSEQ multiplex PCR, while the TCRdb copy is restricted to in-frame clones and leaves out a portion. This table holds 100,000 to 150,000 clones, around 90% found once. Overall study findings and caveats: Repertoires were obtained only post-peak T cell response.

The J segment lost 6 bases and the V segment lost 6 bases, leaving 9 bases of the junction unmatched. The CDR3 sequence is 16 residues long. Germline V gene data show CDR1 as SGHVS and CDR2 as FQNEAQ. This TCR came from an adult in good health. The source material was peripheral blood, sampled on day 0 of AZD1222 vaccination. The V and J genes are TRBV7-8 and TRBJ2-2; 11 bases are shared with TRBD2. The DNA for the CDR3 is TGTGCCAGCAGGCCAACTAGCGGGAGTTTTTCCGGGGAGCTGTTTTTT. This translates into CASRPTSGSFSGELFF.